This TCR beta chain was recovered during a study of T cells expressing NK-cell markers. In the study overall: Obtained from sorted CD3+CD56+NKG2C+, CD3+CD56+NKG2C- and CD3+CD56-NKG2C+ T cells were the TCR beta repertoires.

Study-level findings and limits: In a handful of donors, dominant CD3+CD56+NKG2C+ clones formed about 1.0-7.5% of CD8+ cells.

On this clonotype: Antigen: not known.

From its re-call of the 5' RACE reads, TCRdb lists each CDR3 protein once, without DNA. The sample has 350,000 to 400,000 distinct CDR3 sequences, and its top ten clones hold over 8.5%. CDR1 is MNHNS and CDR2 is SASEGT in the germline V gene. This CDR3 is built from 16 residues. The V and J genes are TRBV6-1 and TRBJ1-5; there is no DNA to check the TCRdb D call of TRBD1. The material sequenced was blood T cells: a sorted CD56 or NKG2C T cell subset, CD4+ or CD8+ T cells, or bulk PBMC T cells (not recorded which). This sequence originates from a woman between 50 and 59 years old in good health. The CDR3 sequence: CAVTPGAYYSNQPQHF.